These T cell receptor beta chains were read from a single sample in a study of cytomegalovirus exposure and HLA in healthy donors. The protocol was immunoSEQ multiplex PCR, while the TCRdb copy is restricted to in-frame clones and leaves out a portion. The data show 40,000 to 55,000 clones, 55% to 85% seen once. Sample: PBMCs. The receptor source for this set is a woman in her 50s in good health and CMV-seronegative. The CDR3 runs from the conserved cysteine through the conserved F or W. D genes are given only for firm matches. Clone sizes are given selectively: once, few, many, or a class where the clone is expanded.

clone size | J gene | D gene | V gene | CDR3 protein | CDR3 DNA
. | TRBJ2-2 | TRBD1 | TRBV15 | CATSSLGQANTGELFF | TGTGCCACCAGTTCTTTGGGACAGGCTAACACCGGGGAGCTGTTTTTT
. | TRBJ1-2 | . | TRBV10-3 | CAISEFTGYGYTF | TGTGCCATCAGTGAGTTTACGGGCTATGGCTACACCTTC
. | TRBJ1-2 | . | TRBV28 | CASSLQGDYGYTF | TGTGCCAGCAGCCTCCAAGGAGACTATGGCTACACCTTC
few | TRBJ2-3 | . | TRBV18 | CASGRGSDTQYF | TGTGCCAGCGGTCGGGGGTCAGATACGCAGTATTTT
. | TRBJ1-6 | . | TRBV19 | CASSSSLGFPDSPLHF | TGTGCCAGTAGTTCCTCTCTCGGGTTCCCCGATTCACCCCTCCACTTT
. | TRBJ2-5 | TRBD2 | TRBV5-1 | CASSSPTSGETQYF | TGCGCCAGCAGCTCCCCGACTAGCGGAGAGACCCAGTACTTC
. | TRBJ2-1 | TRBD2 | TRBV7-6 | CASSSSTSGGVEQFF | TGTGCCAGCAGCTCCTCCACTAGCGGGGGGGTTGAGCAGTTCTTC
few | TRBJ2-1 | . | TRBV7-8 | CASSLGPTRYNEQFF | TGTGCCAGCAGCTTAGGACCGACTAGGTACAATGAGCAGTTCTTC
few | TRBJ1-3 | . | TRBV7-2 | CASSPGHQSDTIYF | TGTGCCAGCAGCCCCGGACACCAGTCAGACACCATATATTTT
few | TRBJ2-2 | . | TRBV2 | CASSLDQTAGGELFF | TGTGCCAGCAGCCTAGACCAGACAGCCGGCGGGGAGCTGTTTTTT
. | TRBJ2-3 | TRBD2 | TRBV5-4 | CASSLEPRDLAGVTDTQYF | TGTGCCAGCAGCTTGGAACCCAGAGATCTAGCGGGAGTAACAGATACGCAGTATTTT
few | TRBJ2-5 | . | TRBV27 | CASSLGRFQETQYF | TGTGCCAGCAGTTTGGGGCGGTTTCAAGAGACCCAGTACTTC
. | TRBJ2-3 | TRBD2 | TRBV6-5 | CASSIRAGGQDTQYF | TGTGCCAGCAGTATCAGAGCGGGGGGGCAAGATACGCAGTATTTT
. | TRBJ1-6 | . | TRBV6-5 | CASSSSGTDYPPLHF | TGTGCCAGCAGTTCTTCCGGGACTGACTATCCACCCCTCCACTTT
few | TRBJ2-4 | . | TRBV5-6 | CASSSQGLKNIQYF | TGTGCCAGCAGCTCGCAGGGGCTCAAAAACATTCAGTACTTC
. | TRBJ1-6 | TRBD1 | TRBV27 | CASSSDRGGSPLHF | TGTGCCAGCAGTTCCGACAGGGGGGGTTCACCCCTCCACTTT
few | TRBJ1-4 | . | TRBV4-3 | CASSLDRGNEKLFF | TGCGCCAGCAGCCTAGACAGAGGAAATGAAAAACTGTTTTTT
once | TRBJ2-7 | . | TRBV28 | CASGGYVEQYF | TGTGCCAGTGGGGGGTACGTCGAGCAGTACTTC
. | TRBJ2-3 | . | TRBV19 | CASTGTSTDTQYF | TGTGCCAGTACGGGGACAAGCACAGATACGCAGTATTTT
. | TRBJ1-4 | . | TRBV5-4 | CASSLMSPGIGEKLFF | TGTGCCAGCAGCTTGATGTCTCCGGGTATTGGAGAAAAACTGTTTTTT
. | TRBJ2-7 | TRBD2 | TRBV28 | CASSPPGAGSHEQYF | TGTGCCAGCAGTCCCCCTGGAGCGGGGAGCCACGAGCAGTACTTC
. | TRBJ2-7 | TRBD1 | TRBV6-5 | CASSPGTGASYEQYF | TGTGCCAGCAGTCCAGGGACAGGGGCGTCCTACGAGCAGTACTTC
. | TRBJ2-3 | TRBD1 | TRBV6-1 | CASSEDRGTDTQYF | TGTGCCAGCAGTGAGGACAGGGGCACAGATACGCAGTATTTT
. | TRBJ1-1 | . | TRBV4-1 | CVSSPGPREDTEAFF | TGCGTCAGCAGCCCTGGGCCACGGGAGGACACTGAAGCTTTCTTT
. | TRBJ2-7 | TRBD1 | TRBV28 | CASSPPVGQPLEQYF | TGTGCCAGCAGTCCCCCCGTGGGACAGCCCTTGGAGCAGTACTTC
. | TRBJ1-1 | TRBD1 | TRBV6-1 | CASSFDRGNTEAFF | TGTGCCAGCAGCTTTGACAGGGGTAACACTGAAGCTTTCTTT
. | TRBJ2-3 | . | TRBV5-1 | CASSWGESTDTQYF | TGCGCCAGCAGCTGGGGGGAGAGCACAGATACGCAGTATTTT
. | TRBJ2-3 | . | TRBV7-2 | CASSLGTGPWDTQYF | TGTGCCAGCAGCTTAGGTACAGGGCCCTGGGATACGCAGTATTTT
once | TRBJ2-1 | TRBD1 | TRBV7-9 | CASSFGDREGEQFF | TGTGCCAGCAGCTTCGGGGACAGGGAGGGTGAGCAGTTCTTC
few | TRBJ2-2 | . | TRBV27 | CATERVRGETGELFF | TGTGCCACCGAAAGGGTACGGGGAGAAACCGGGGAGCTGTTTTTT
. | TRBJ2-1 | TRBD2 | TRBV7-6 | CASSYPLAGGVSYNEQFF | TGTGCCAGCAGCTACCCCTTAGCGGGAGGGGTCTCCTACAATGAGCAGTTCTTC
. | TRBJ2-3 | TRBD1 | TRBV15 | CATSRQGAMADTQYF | TGTGCCACCAGCAGACAGGGGGCAATGGCAGATACGCAGTATTTT
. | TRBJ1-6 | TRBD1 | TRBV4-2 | CASSPQGASDSPLHF | TGTGCCAGCAGCCCCCAGGGGGCTTCGGATTCACCCCTCCACTTT
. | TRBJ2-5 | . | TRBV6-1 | CASSFGDTQETQYF | TGTGCCAGCTCCTTTGGGGACACACAAGAGACCCAGTACTTC
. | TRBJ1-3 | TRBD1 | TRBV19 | CASSPDRAGNTIYF | TGTGCCAGTAGTCCGGACAGGGCTGGAAACACCATATATTTT
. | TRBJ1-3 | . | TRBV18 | CASSPPVGDTIYF | TGTGCCAGCTCACCACCGGTTGGAGACACCATATATTTT
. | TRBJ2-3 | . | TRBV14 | CASSQVGPGYVTDKQYF | TGTGCCAGCAGCCAAGTAGGTCCGGGGTATGTTACAGATAAGCAGTATTTT
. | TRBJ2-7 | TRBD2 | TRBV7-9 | CASSLSAGEAYEQYF | TGTGCCAGCAGCTTATCGGCGGGGGAGGCGTACGAGCAGTACTTC
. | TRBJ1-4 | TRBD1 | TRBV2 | CASGGQGADEKLFF | TGTGCCAGCGGGGGACAGGGGGCGGATGAAAAACTGTTTTTT
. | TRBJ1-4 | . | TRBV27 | CASRGGAGEIEKLFF | TGTGCCAGCAGAGGGGGTGCGGGGGAAATCGAAAAACTGTTTTTT
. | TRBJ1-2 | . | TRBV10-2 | CASAGDIPNGYTF | TGCGCCAGCGCCGGGGACATTCCCAATGGCTACACCTTC
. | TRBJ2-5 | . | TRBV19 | CASSPRPPSQETQYF | TGTGCCAGTAGTCCGAGGCCGCCCTCCCAAGAGACCCAGTACTTC
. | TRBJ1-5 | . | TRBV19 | CASSIAPLAGGYSNQPQHF | TGTGCCAGTAGTATAGCCCCCTTGGCGGGTGGTTATAGCAATCAGCCCCAGCATTTT
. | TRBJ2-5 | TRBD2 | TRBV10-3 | CASGRGGQETQYF | TGTGCCTCTGGGCGGGGGGGGCAAGAGACCCAGTACTTC
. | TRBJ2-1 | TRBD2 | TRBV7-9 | CASSFPGLAGTEQFF | TGTGCCAGCAGCTTCCCCGGACTAGCGGGGACTGAGCAGTTCTTC